Below are 19 T cell receptor beta chains sequenced from a single sample in a study of T cells after yellow fever vaccination. TCRdb re-called the 5' RACE reads with MiXCR, one entry per CDR3 protein. The repertoire holds more than 450,000 distinct CDR3 sequences, 21% seen once, with roughly a sixth in the top ten. Sequencing was performed on PBMCs, taken approximately 22 days after the first yellow fever vaccination. These receptors all come from a man between 18 and 29 years old who received the YFV17D yellow fever vaccine.

This clonotype appeared a few times. The rearrangement uses TRBV20-1 and TRBJ2-1; 7 bases agree with TRBD1. The V gene's germline CDR1 is DFQATT and CDR2 SNEGSKA (reference sequence). V lost 6 bases, J lost 12 bases, and 8 bases stayed unmatched. The CDR3 loop spans 11 amino acids. The CDR3 protein is CSARDRAPQFF. CDR3 in DNA: TGCAGTGCACGTGACAGGGCCCCGCAGTTCTTC.

This clonotype was recorded at least ten times. The chain recombines TRBV20-1 with TRBJ2-5; no firm D call. Germline CDR1 and CDR2: DFQATT and SNEGSKA (reference sequence). CDR3 size: 12 residues. V shed 2 bases and J shed 5 bases, with 9 bases lying between them. This CDR3 reads CSARLVSETQYF. The CDR3 DNA sequence: TGCAGTGCTAGACTAGTTTCGGAGACCCAGTACTTC.

In this sample, this clonotype turned up a few times. The junction does not match germline at one end; this may be a read error. The chain carries TRBV7-7 and TRBJ2-1, with D perhaps being TRBD1 or TRBD2 (5 bases each). The CDR3 runs to 20 residues. Germline CDR1 and CDR2: SSHAT and FNYEAQ (reference sequence). The CDR3 region has the DNA TGTGCTAGCAGCCGGGGAACGAAACAGGCTTCGAGAGACCCCTACAATGAGCAGTTCTTC. Protein: CASSRGTKQASRDPYNEQFF.

Concerning this clonotype: The junction departs from germline at one end; a sequencing error may be responsible. The V and J genes are TRBV5-1 and TRBJ2-1; D is unresolved. Germline CDR1 and CDR2: SGHRS and YFSETQ. The CDR3 is 15 residues long. The CDR3, as DNA: TGCGCCAGCAGCTTGGGGGCAGAGACTTACAATGAGCAGTTATTC. Translation: CASSLGAETYNEQLF. Complete variable domain (other parts from reference TRBV5-1 and TRBJ2-1): KAGVTQTPRYLIKTRGQQVTLSCSPISGHRSVSWYQQTPGQGLQFLFEYFSETQRNKGNFPGRFSGRQFSNSRSEMNVSTLELGDSALYLCASSLGAETYNEQLFGPGTRLTVL.

This clonotype has only a few counts. J is TRBJ2-1 and V is TRBV28, with D tentatively TRBD2 (6 bases). CDR1 and CDR2 from the germline V gene are MDHEN and SYDVKM. The V and J ends lost 3 bases and 3 bases respectively, with 12 bases between them. This CDR3 has 15 amino acids. Here the CDR3 reads CASSFMGLRYNEQFF. CDR3 coding DNA: TGTGCCAGCAGTTTTATGGGACTCCGCTACAATGAGCAGTTCTTC. Drawing the rest from reference TRBV28 and TRBJ2-1, the complete variable domain is DVKVTQSSRYLVKRTGEKVFLECVQDMDHENMFWYRQDPGLGLRLIYFSYDVKMKEKGDIPEGYSVSREKKERFSLILESASTNQTSMYLCASSFMGLRYNEQFFGPGTRLTVL.

The chain combines TRBV19 with TRBJ2-7; perhaps TRBD2 as D (6 bases). This CDR3 comprises 15 residues. From germline, CDR1 is LNHDA and CDR2 SQIVND (reference sequence). Trimming cost V 5 bases and J 2 bases, with 16 bases left between them. The CDR3 loop is CASSALPGSPYEQYF. DNA of the CDR3: TGTGCCAGTAGTGCGCTTCCCGGGAGCCCCTACGAGCAGTACTTC.

The chain is built from TRBV6-1 and TRBJ1-5; TRBD1 matches 9 bases. CDR3 length: 16 amino acids. Trimming at V came to 5 bases and at J to 1 base, leaving 6 bases not matched to a gene. The germline gives CDR1 MNHNS, CDR2 SASEGT. DNA of the CDR3: TGTGCCAGCAGTAGCACAGGGGGCTTGAGCAATCAGCCCCAGCATTTT. It translates to CASSSTGGLSNQPQHF.

The genes are TRBV10-3 and TRBJ2-2; the D gene is possibly TRBD1 (5 bases). Germline V CDR1 and CDR2: ENHRY, SYGVKD. The CDR3 sequence is 14 residues long. Trimming removed 3 bases from V and 0 bases from J, with 5 bases in between. The CDR3 DNA reads TGTGCCATCAGTGACAGGGCGAACACCGGGGAGCTGTTTTTT. Its translation: CAISDRANTGELFF.

This chain connects TRBV7-9 to TRBJ2-7; D not certain. The germline CDR1 and CDR2 sequences are SEHNR and FQNEAQ (reference sequence). Between the trimmed V and J ends, which lost 5 bases and 0 bases, there was a span of 11 bases. CDR3 size: 14 residues. As DNA, the CDR3 is TGTGCCAGCAGCCCCCCCGGCCCCTCCTACGAGCAGTACTTC. This gives the protein CASSPPGPSYEQYF. The full variable domain, completed using reference TRBV7-9 and TRBJ2-7, is DTGVSQNPRHKITKRGQNVTFRCDPISEHNRLYWYRQTLGQGPEFLTYFQNEAQLEKSRLLSDRFSAERPKGSFSTLEIQRTEQGDSAMYLCASSPPGPSYEQYFGPGTRLTVT.

This rearrangement joins TRBV12-3 or TRBV12-4 to TRBJ1-2, with D possibly being TRBD1 (6 bases). Trimming cost V 5 bases and J 0 bases, with 13 bases left between them. This CDR3 contains 15 residues. This CDR3 is CASSLGQLANYGYTF. The CDR3 DNA sequence: TGTGCCAGCAGTCTTGGACAGCTTGCTAACTATGGCTACACCTTC.

This clonotype showed up just a few times. V gene TRBV29-1 combines with J gene TRBJ1-2, with unresolved D. V was trimmed by 6 bases and J by 3 bases, leaving 11 bases between them. Germline-derived CDR1 and CDR2 are SQVTM and ANQGSEA. The length of the CDR3 is 12 residues. The CDR3 nucleotides read TGCAGCGTCCATGGAGATTACTATGGCTACACCTTC. Amino acids: CSVHGDYYGYTF.

This clonotype occurred a few times. The J gene is TRBJ1-6, the V gene TRBV12-3 or TRBV12-4; D uncertain. Between the trimmed V and J ends, which lost 3 bases and 9 bases, there was a span of 9 bases. CDR3 length equals 13 residues. CDR3 nucleotides: TGTGCCAGCAGTTTGGTAGGCCCTTCACCCCTCCACTTT. Translated, it gives CASSLVGPSPLHF.

The chain's CDR3 is CASSQDGQGDSPLHF. CDR3 sequence (DNA): TGCGCCAGCAGCCAAGATGGGCAGGGCGATTCACCCCTCCACTTT. The V call is TRBV4-1, the J call TRBJ1-6; D possibly corresponds to TRBD1 (5 bases). Trimming pared 0 bases from V and 8 bases from J, leaving 11 bases between. The CDR3 extends over 15 amino acids. Germline V gene data show CDR1 as MGHRA and CDR2 as YSYEKL.

This clonotype was seen more than once but under ten times. The gene calls are TRBV20-1 and TRBJ1-1; the D gene is possibly TRBD1 (5 bases). The V gene's germline CDR1 is DFQATT and CDR2 SNEGSKA (reference sequence). The V and J ends lost 4 bases and 1 base respectively, with 16 bases between them. There are 15 residues in the CDR3. The CDR3, as DNA: TGCAGTGCTAAACCGATACAGGTTCCGAACACTGAAGCTTTCTTT. Its protein is CSAKPIQVPNTEAFF.

This clonotype has ten or more counts. The chain is built from TRBV10-3 and TRBJ2-7; TRBD1 aligns across 8 bases. CDR1 and CDR2 (germline): ENHRY, SYGVKD. The CDR3 totals 12 residues. The V gene end was trimmed by 6 bases and the J gene end by 5 bases; junction bases not matched to a gene: 3. The chain's CDR3 is CAIREQGDEQYF. The CDR3 region has the DNA TGTGCCATCAGAGAACAGGGGGACGAGCAGTACTTC.

The chain is built from TRBV20-1 and TRBJ2-7; 8 positions match TRBD1. V trimming: 6 bases; J trimming: 3 bases; junction bases outside the gene matches: 10. Germline-derived CDR1 and CDR2 are DFQATT and SNEGSKA (reference sequence). The CDR3 totals 14 residues. CDR3 in DNA: TGCAGTGCCCCGCCCAGACAGGGGAACTACGAGCAGTACTTC. This translates into CSAPPRQGNYEQYF.

The rearrangement joins TRBV27 to TRBJ2-1; D may be TRBD1 (7 bases). Per the germline V gene, CDR1 is MNHEY and CDR2 is SMNVEV (reference sequence). Between the trimmed V and J ends, which lost 4 bases and 14 bases, there was a span of 12 bases. The CDR3 is 11 amino acids. CDR3 bases: TGTGCCAGCAGTTCCCAGGGGGAGGAGTTCTTC. It yields the protein CASSSQGEEFF.

This sequence joins TRBV5-4 and TRBJ1-1; possibly TRBD1 for D (5 bases). The V end lost 4 bases, the J end lost 6 bases, and 16 bases lay between the germline ends. This CDR3 contains 14 residues. Germline CDR1 SGHNT, CDR2 YYREEE (reference sequence). CDR3 protein: CASSPGGNLPEAFF. The CDR3 nucleotides read TGTGCCAGCAGCCCGGGGGGGAATCTACCTGAAGCTTTCTTT.

This chain joins TRBV4-1 and TRBJ2-3, with D possibly being TRBD1 or TRBD2 (5 bases each). Germline loops: CDR1 MGHRA, CDR2 YSYEKL. V lost 1 base to trimming and J lost 9 bases, with 8 bases between them. CDR3 length: 12 amino acids. The CDR3 protein is CASSQGDGTQYF. As DNA, the CDR3 is TGCGCCAGCAGCCAAGGGGACGGAACGCAGTATTTT.